Presented here are 20 T cell receptor beta chains from one specimen sequenced in a study of blood T cell repertoires in COVID-19. The assay was immunoSEQ multiplex PCR, and TCRdb's table has in-frame clones only and misses some. The sample includes about 180,000 clones, roughly 88% of them seen just once. Sample: peripheral blood. These receptors were obtained from a man aged 60 to 75 with acute or convalescent COVID-19.

The V and J genes are TRBV19 and TRBJ2-5; D gene unclear. Looked up from germline, CDR1 is LNHDA and CDR2 is SQIVND (reference sequence). V gave up 5 bases and J gave up 1 base, with 8 bases separating them. This CDR3 has 13 amino acids. The CDR3 loop is CASSEEFQETQYF. The DNA for the CDR3 is TGTGCCAGTAGTGAGGAGTTCCAAGAGACCCAGTACTTC.

The chain carries TRBV6-5 and TRBJ2-7; 7 bases match TRBD1. The V segment lost 2 bases and the J segment 3 bases; nucleotides outside the gene matches: 7. The CDR3 runs to 15 residues. CDR1 MNHEY and CDR2 SVGAGI come from the germline V gene. This CDR3 is CASSYRTGVNYEQYF. In DNA, the CDR3 is TGTGCCAGCAGTTACAGGACAGGTGTTAACTACGAGCAGTACTTC.

In this sample, this clone turned up a few times. The rearrangement uses TRBV5-4 and TRBJ1-2; 7 bases line up with TRBD1. V lost 5 bases and J lost 5; bases outside the gene matches: 12. Germline CDR1 reads SGHNT; CDR2 reads YYREEE (reference sequence). The CDR3 is 15 amino acids. The chain's CDR3 is CASRSAGGGAYGYTF. The DNA of the CDR3 is TGTGCCAGCAGATCGGCTGGAGGGGGCGCGTATGGCTACACCTTC.

The J gene is TRBJ2-1, the V gene TRBV7-9; 9 nucleotides match TRBD2. The J segment lost 8 bases and the V segment lost 3 bases, leaving 11 bases of the junction unmatched. The CDR3 consists of 16 residues. CDR1 and CDR2 from the germline V gene are SEHNR and FQNEAQ (reference sequence). In nucleotides, the CDR3 is TGTGCCAGCAGCTTTGGGAGTAGCGGGAGTTGGGATGAGCAGTTCTTC. Protein product: CASSFGSSGSWDEQFF.

V usage is TRBV2 and J usage is TRBJ2-2, with D unresolved. Trimming removed 7 bases from V and 6 bases from J, with 12 bases in between. From germline, CDR1 is SNHLY and CDR2 FYNNEI. The CDR3 is 13 residues long. For the CDR3, the DNA is TGTGCCAGCAACCAAAGCCCCGCCGGGGAGCTGTTTTTT. It codes for CASNQSPAGELFF.

The CDR3 here is CASSSGNILTDTQYF. The CDR3 nucleotides read TGTGCCAGCAGCTCCGGGAATATCCTCACAGATACGCAGTATTTT. This rearrangement joins TRBV5-5 to TRBJ2-3, with D possibly being TRBD2 (5 bases). The V and J ends lost 3 bases and 2 bases respectively, with 13 bases between them. The germline CDR1 and CDR2 sequences are SGHKS and YYEKEE (reference sequence). This CDR3 spans 15 amino acids. The full variable domain, with the rest looked up from reference TRBV5-5 and TRBJ2-3, is DAGVTQSPTHLIKTRGQQVTLRCSPISGHKSVSWYQQVLGQGPQFIFQYYEKEERGRGNFPDRFSARQFPNYSSELNVNALLLGDSALYLCASSSGNILTDTQYFGPGTRLTVL.

V and J are TRBV7-2 and TRBJ2-2; TRBD2 matches 7 bases. Germline V gene sequence: CDR1 SGHTA, CDR2 FQGNSA. The CDR3 is 16 amino acids. The junction had 4 bases not matched to a gene; V was cut back by 3 bases and J by 0 bases. CDR3 residues: CASSFGGRANTGELFF. The CDR3 nucleotides read TGTGCCAGCAGCTTCGGCGGGAGAGCGAACACCGGGGAGCTGTTTTTT. Full variable domain (rest looked up from reference TRBV7-2 and TRBJ2-2): GAGVSQSPSNKVTEKGKDVELRCDPISGHTALYWYRQSLGQGLEFLIYFQGNSAPDKSGLPSDRFSAERTGGSVSTLTIQRTQQEDSAVYLCASSFGGRANTGELFFGEGSRLTVL.

The chain employs TRBV28 and TRBJ2-7, with 9 bases identical to TRBD2. The length of the CDR3 is 14 residues. Losses at the gene ends were 8 bases for V and 2 bases for J; bases not matched to a gene: 7. Germline-derived CDR1 and CDR2 are MDHEN and SYDVKM. The DNA of the CDR3 is TGTGCCAGCGGGTCGGCGGGAGGGCCCTACGAGCAGTACTTC. As protein: CASGSAGGPYEQYF.

J is TRBJ2-4 and V is TRBV19; TRBD1 matches 7 bases. The length of the CDR3 is 15 residues. Germline V lookup: CDR1 LNHDA, CDR2 SQIVND (reference sequence). J gave up 1 base and V 7 bases, and 7 bases lay outside the gene matches. CDR3 coding DNA: TGTGCCAGTACAGACAGGGCTAGGGCCAAAAACATTCAGTACTTC. It encodes CASTDRARAKNIQYF.

V usage is TRBV4-1 and J usage is TRBJ2-7, with 10 positions matching TRBD2. The ends lost 3 bases at V and 3 bases at J; junction bases unmatched: 11. The CDR3 is 17 amino acids. CDR1 is MGHRA, CDR2 YSYEKL, per germline. The CDR3 reads CASSQSGTSELHYEQYF. The CDR3 DNA is TGCGCCAGCAGCCAGTCCGGGACTAGCGAGCTCCACTACGAGCAGTACTTC.

CDR3 amino acids: CASRRGHVSYEQYF. As DNA, the CDR3 is TGTGCCAGCCGCAGGGGGCACGTATCCTACGAGCAGTACTTC. The rearrangement links TRBV7-2 to TRBJ2-7; TRBD1 aligns across 8 bases. There are 14 residues in the CDR3. V lost 8 bases and J lost 1; bases outside the gene matches: 7. Germline V gene lookup returns CDR1 SGHTA and CDR2 FQGNSA.

A single count supports this clone. This rearrangement joins TRBV2 to TRBJ2-3, with a possible D match to TRBD2 (6 bases). V lost 7 bases and J lost 5, with 13 bases in between. CDR1 and CDR2 (germline): SNHLY, FYNNEI. This CDR3 contains 13 residues. The CDR3 DNA follows: TGTGCCAGCATGACTAGAAAAATAGATACGCAGTATTTT. Translation: CASMTRKIDTQYF. Together with reference TRBV2 and TRBJ2-3, the CDR3 gives the full variable domain: EPEVTQTPSHQVTQMGQEVILRCVPISNHLYFYWYRQILGQKVEFLVSFYNNEISEKSEIFDDQFSVERPDGSNFTLKIRSTKLEDSAMYFCASMTRKIDTQYFGPGTRLTVL.

The rearrangement joins TRBV19 to TRBJ2-7, with TRBD1 matching over 7 bases. This CDR3 contains 14 residues. Per the germline V gene, CDR1 is LNHDA and CDR2 is SQIVND (reference sequence). J gave up 0 bases and V 5 bases, and 4 bases lay outside the gene matches. This CDR3 is CASSSTGSSYEQYF. Here the CDR3 DNA reads TGTGCCAGTAGTTCGACAGGGAGCTCCTACGAGCAGTACTTC.

The genes are TRBV28 and TRBJ2-2; the D gene is possibly TRBD2 (6 bases). Germline-derived CDR1 and CDR2 are MDHEN and SYDVKM. V was pared by 5 bases and J by 5 bases, with 12 bases between. The CDR3 runs 14 residues. The CDR3 is CASSPGLPTGELFF. CDR3 nucleotide sequence: TGTGCCAGCAGTCCGGGACTCCCAACCGGGGAGCTGTTTTTT.

The genes are TRBV3-1 (or the pseudogene TRBV3-2) and TRBJ2-1, with D possibly matching TRBD2 (6 bases). This CDR3 region has 14 residues. Trimming stripped 5 bases from V and 3 bases from J, with 11 bases between. Germline loops: CDR1 LGHDT, CDR2 YNNKEL (reference sequence). The CDR3 DNA sequence: TGTGCCAGCAGCAGGGACTCGGTCTACAATGAGCAGTTCTTC. It yields the protein CASSRDSVYNEQFF.

The genes are TRBV19 and TRBJ2-7; 10 bases agree with TRBD1. The CDR3 is made up of 13 amino acids. Germline V gene sequence: CDR1 LNHDA, CDR2 SQIVND (reference sequence). J lost 6 bases, V lost 8 bases, and 7 bases had no gene match. The CDR3 bases are TGTGCCAGTCGTACCGGGACAGGGGTCGAGCAGTACTTC. This encodes CASRTGTGVEQYF.

Note on this clone: The sample carries other DNA sequences with the same CDR3. The CDR3 reads CATSDLRGAGDTQYF. DNA for the CDR3: TGTGCCACCAGTGATTTGCGCGGGGCGGGGGATACGCAGTATTTT. The chain carries TRBV24-1 and TRBJ2-3; the D gene is possibly TRBD2 (6 bases). Germline-derived CDR1 and CDR2 are KGHDR and SFDVKD. The CDR3 loop spans 15 amino acids. Trimming pared 0 bases from V and 6 bases from J, leaving 12 bases between.

The CDR3 coding sequence is TGTGCCAGCCGCGGGGGCGGCTATGGCTACACCTTC. This gives the protein CASRGGGYGYTF. This chain links TRBV2 with TRBJ1-2; D possibly corresponds to TRBD1 (6 bases). The CDR3 sequence is 12 residues long. V dropped 8 bases and J dropped 4 bases, with 11 bases sitting between them. Germline V CDR1 and CDR2: SNHLY, FYNNEI. Full variable domain (rest looked up from reference TRBV2 and TRBJ1-2): EPEVTQTPSHQVTQMGQEVILRCVPISNHLYFYWYRQILGQKVEFLVSFYNNEISEKSEIFDDQFSVERPDGSNFTLKIRSTKLEDSAMYFCASRGGGYGYTFGSGTRLTVV.

V is TRBV7-2 and J is TRBJ2-2; 14 bases agree with TRBD2. This CDR3 contains 17 residues. V shed 5 bases and J 5 bases; nucleotides not matched to a gene: 7. Germline assignment: CDR1 SGHTA and CDR2 FQGNSA. This CDR3 is CASSETSGRARTGELFF. The CDR3 DNA sequence: TGTGCCAGCAGCGAGACTAGCGGGAGGGCCCGGACCGGGGAGCTGTTTTTT.

The sample holds one count of this clone. The chain has TRBV27 and TRBJ1-1, with 12 bases matching TRBD1. Trimming cost V 8 bases and J 5 bases; bases outside gene matches: 12. CDR1 and CDR2 from the germline V gene are MNHEY and SMNVEV (reference sequence). The CDR3 extends over 16 amino acids. DNA of the CDR3: TGTGCCAGCGGGGACAGGGGGCTCCTACCGGGGACTGAAGCTTTCTTT. Protein: CASGDRGLLPGTEAFF.